These 24 T cell receptor beta chains originate from one sample sequenced in a study of spatial heterogeneity in lung cancer. TCRdb re-derived calls from the 5' RACE reads in MiXCR, one entry per CDR3 protein. The table shows approximately 12,000 distinct CDR3 sequences, with over 9% occurring only once. Time point: blood at routine non-recurrence follow-up after resection. Sequencing used PBMCs, obtained at follow-up. These receptors all come from a female donor with early-stage non-small cell lung cancer.

The sample holds many counts of this clonotype. V usage is TRBV6-4 and J usage is TRBJ2-2, with D uncertain. The CDR3 runs to 14 residues. Germline lookup yields CDR1 MRHNA and CDR2 SNTAGT. V lost 3 bases and J 4 bases, leaving 9 bases between the germline ends. The CDR3 bases are TGTGCCAGCAGTGAAGGCCGCGGCACCGGGGAGCTGTTTTTT. Translated: CASSEGRGTGELFF.

This clonotype was counted only a few times. The V and J genes are TRBV5-1 and TRBJ2-3, with 12 bases matching TRBD2. V shed 4 bases and J 2 bases; nucleotides not matched to a gene: 8. Per germline, CDR1 SGHRS and CDR2 YFSETQ. The CDR3 sequence is 17 residues long. The CDR3 protein is CASSPTGLAGLTDTQYF. CDR3 DNA: TGCGCCAGCAGCCCCACAGGACTAGCGGGGCTCACAGATACGCAGTATTTT.

This clonotype was counted at least ten times. This rearrangement joins TRBV30 to TRBJ2-6; 9 bases map to TRBD2. With V trimmed by 6 bases and J by 0 bases, 3 bases remained unmatched. This CDR3 has 15 amino acids. CDR1 and CDR2 from the germline V gene are GTSNPN and SVGIG (reference sequence). The CDR3 coding sequence is TGTGCCTGTAGCGGGGGAAACTCTGGGGCCAACGTCCTGACTTTC. The encoded protein is CACSGGNSGANVLTF. The full variable domain, its missing parts supplied by reference TRBV30 and TRBJ2-6, is SQTIHQWPATLVQPVGSPLSLECTVEGTSNPNLYWYRQAAGRGLQLLFYSVGIGQISSEVPQNLSASRPQDRQFILSSKKLLLSDSGFYLCACSGGNSGANVLTFGAGSRLTVL.

This clonotype was detected many times. The chain combines TRBV27 with TRBJ2-7; 13 bases match TRBD2. The CDR3 runs 19 residues. Germline V CDR1 and CDR2: MNHEY, SMNVEV (reference sequence). Trimming removed 6 bases from V and 0 bases from J; junction bases left unmatched: 14. The DNA of the CDR3 is TGTGCCAGCAGACCAAGGGGGCCTGGGACTAGCGGGACCTCCTACGAGCAGTACTTC. Its protein product is CASRPRGPGTSGTSYEQYF.

Judged by abundance, this clonotype is medium-sized. The CDR3 loop reads CASSEWAEYEQYF. The CDR3 nucleotides read TGTGCCAGCAGTGAATGGGCGGAGTACGAGCAGTACTTC. This rearrangement joins TRBV6-1 to TRBJ2-7; D is unclear. Germline CDR1 and CDR2: MNHNS and SASEGT. Trimming cost V 2 bases and J 4 bases, with 9 bases left between them. The CDR3 runs to 13 residues.

V is TRBV28 and J is TRBJ2-7; no reliable D call. Trimming took off 6 bases at V and 9 bases at J, with 15 bases between the two ends. The length of the CDR3 is 12 residues. Germline values: CDR1 MDHEN, CDR2 SYDVKM. CDR3 in DNA: TGTGCCAGCAGCCCCCTAAGAGGTAGGCAGTACTTC. This codes for CASSPLRGRQYF. Supplemented by reference TRBV28 and TRBJ2-7, the full variable domain reads DVKVTQSSRYLVKRTGEKVFLECVQDMDHENMFWYRQDPGLGLRLIYFSYDVKMKEKGDIPEGYSVSREKKERFSLILESASTNQTSMYLCASSPLRGRQYFGPGTRLTVT.

This clonotype was counted ten times or more. The CDR3 coding sequence is TGTGCCAGTAGCACAACACCGAACACTGAAGCTTTCTTT. It specifies CASSTTPNTEAFF. The chain joins TRBV19 to TRBJ1-1; no clear D gene. The V end lost 6 bases, the J end lost 1 base, and 9 bases lay between the germline ends. Germline CDR1 LNHDA, CDR2 SQIVND (reference sequence). CDR3 size: 13 residues.

This clonotype was counted at least ten times. The chain couples TRBV4-1 to TRBJ1-6, with no clear D. The CDR3 extends over 14 amino acids. V lost 1 base and J 9 bases, leaving 10 bases between the germline ends. Germline CDR1 MGHRA, CDR2 YSYEKL. This CDR3 is CASSQGGGVSPLHF. CDR3 coding DNA: TGCGCCAGCAGCCAAGGAGGCGGGGTTTCACCCCTCCACTTT.

The DNA for the CDR3 is TGTGCCAGCAGTCGAGGTGGCTACGAGCAGTACGTC. Protein sequence: CASSRGGYEQYV. The rearrangement joins TRBV2 to TRBJ2-7; D unresolved. Between the trimmed V and J ends, which lost 5 bases and 3 bases, there was a span of 8 bases. Looked up from germline, CDR1 is SNHLY and CDR2 is FYNNEI. This CDR3 contains 12 residues.

This clonotype was detected ten times or more. This sequence joins TRBV7-9 and TRBJ2-4, with a weak D call TRBD2 (6 bases). V gave up 5 bases and J gave up 0 bases, with 17 bases separating them. Germline lookup yields CDR1 SEHNR and CDR2 FQNEAQ (reference sequence). There are 17 residues in the CDR3. The CDR3 nucleotides are TGTGCCAGCAGCCCCTCTTCGGAGGGCCTAGCCAAAAACATTCAGTACTTC. Translated: CASSPSSEGLAKNIQYF.

There are a few counts of this clonotype. V gene TRBV6-1 combines with J gene TRBJ2-2, with 13 bases matching TRBD2. The CDR3 has 18 residues. Losses at the gene ends were 4 bases for V and 3 bases for J; bases not matched to a gene: 8. CDR1 and CDR2 (germline): MNHNS, SASEGT. The CDR3 DNA sequence: TGTGCCAGCAGTGGACCGGGACTAGCGGGAAGCGACACCGGGGAGCTGTTTTTT. It translates to CASSGPGLAGSDTGELFF.

This clonotype was counted ten times or more. This sequence joins TRBV6-5 and TRBJ2-1; 11 nucleotides agree with TRBD2. Germline V gene data show CDR1 as MNHEY and CDR2 as SVGAGI. This CDR3 is 14 amino acids long. V shed 7 bases and J 9 bases; nucleotides not matched to a gene: 8. The chain's CDR3 is CASNLAGGVGEQFF. As DNA, the CDR3 is TGTGCCAGCAATTTAGCGGGGGGGGTCGGTGAGCAGTTCTTC.

This clonotype was observed many times. This chain connects TRBV28 to TRBJ2-5, with D maybe TRBD2 (6 bases). Per the germline V gene, CDR1 is MDHEN and CDR2 is SYDVKM. V gave up 6 bases and J gave up 3 bases, with 20 bases separating them. This CDR3 has 16 amino acids. CDR3: CASSRYGGAGKETQYF. The DNA of the CDR3 is TGTGCCAGCAGCCGCTACGGGGGAGCAGGGAAAGAGACCCAGTACTTC.

This clonotype appeared many times. The chain is built from TRBV2 and TRBJ2-7; unclear D gene. Per germline, CDR1 SNHLY and CDR2 FYNNEI. The CDR3 consists of 10 residues. Trimming pared 3 bases from V and 7 bases from J, leaving 4 bases between. CDR3 loop: CASSEGEQYF. CDR3 bases: TGTGCCAGCAGTGAGGGGGAGCAGTACTTC.

This clonotype showed up many times. The chain combines TRBV24-1 with TRBJ2-2; D is possibly TRBD1 (5 bases). Germline lookup yields CDR1 KGHDR and CDR2 SFDVKD. Trimming left V 2 bases short and J 3 bases short, with 6 bases between. CDR3 size: 14 residues. CDR3 residues: CATSDSGYTGELFF. The CDR3 DNA follows: TGTGCCACCAGTGATTCAGGGTACACCGGGGAGCTGTTTTTT.

This clonotype has a count of ten or more. The chain is built from TRBV4-2 and TRBJ2-4; 7 bases align to TRBD2. Unmatched junction bases numbered 3, after V lost 1 base and J lost 6 bases. The CDR3 contains 14 residues. Germline V lookup: CDR1 LGHNA, CDR2 YNFKEQ. The CDR3 region is CASSQGSSGNIQYF. CDR3 in DNA: TGTGCCAGCAGCCAAGGTTCTAGCGGAAACATTCAGTACTTC.

V gene TRBV30 combines with J gene TRBJ2-7, with TRBD1 matching over 8 bases. Germline assignment: CDR1 GTSNPN and CDR2 SVGIG (reference sequence). V dropped 5 bases and J dropped 2; count of bases not matched to a gene: 5. This CDR3 region has 13 residues. CDR3 nucleotides: TGTGCCTGGGCCGGACAGGGTACCTACGAGCAGTACTTC. This encodes CAWAGQGTYEQYF.

This clonotype was recorded many times. The rearrangement uses TRBV5-4 and TRBJ2-6; TRBD1 or TRBD2 may be the D gene (6 bases each). Trimming cost V 2 bases and J 2 bases, with 26 bases left between them. This CDR3 is 21 amino acids long. CDR1 and CDR2 (germline): SGHNT, YYREEE (reference sequence). CDR3 loop: CASSLPLGGLTGLTGANVLTF. CDR3 coding DNA: TGTGCCAGCAGCTTACCCTTGGGAGGCCTTACAGGGCTCACTGGGGCCAACGTCCTGACTTTC.

At least ten counts were recorded for this clonotype. CDR3 sequence: CASSSPTSGRNTGELFF. CDR3 coding DNA: TGCGCCAGCAGCTCACCGACTAGCGGGAGGAACACCGGGGAGCTGTTTTTT. This sequence joins TRBV4-1 and TRBJ2-2; 12 bases align to TRBD2. V dropped 5 bases and J dropped 1; count of bases not matched to a gene: 5. CDR1 and CDR2 from the germline V gene are MGHRA and YSYEKL. The CDR3 is 17 residues long.

This clonotype was seen at least ten times. The chain links TRBV15 to TRBJ2-1; D gene ambiguous. With 0 bases removed from V and 7 bases from J, the gap between germline ends came to 7 bases. Germline values: CDR1 LNHNV, CDR2 YYDKDF (reference sequence). The CDR3 extends over 13 amino acids. The CDR3 sequence: CATSRDVGNEQFF. In nucleotides, the CDR3 is TGTGCCACCAGCAGAGATGTGGGAAATGAGCAGTTCTTC.

This clonotype was counted at least ten times. The V gene is TRBV28, the J gene TRBJ1-2; D remains ambiguous. The CDR3 is made up of 12 amino acids. Germline lookup yields CDR1 MDHEN and CDR2 SYDVKM. V lost 2 bases, J lost 5 bases, and 6 bases lay in between. The CDR3 loop reads CASSLAGYGYTF. Here the CDR3 DNA reads TGTGCCAGCAGTTTAGCGGGGTATGGCTACACCTTC.

There are many counts of this clonotype. V and J are TRBV28 and TRBJ2-7; possible D gene TRBD2, 5 bases. The CDR3 contains 13 residues. Germline V gene data show CDR1 as MDHEN and CDR2 as SYDVKM. V lost 5 bases and J lost 3, with 11 bases in between. The CDR3 is CASSLGVHYEQYV. In nucleotides, the CDR3 is TGTGCCAGCAGTCTCGGGGTTCACTACGAGCAGTACGTC.

There are many counts of this clonotype. The chain uses TRBV19 and TRBJ2-1, with TRBD2 matching over 7 bases. Germline CDR1 LNHDA, CDR2 SQIVND (reference sequence). Trimming cost V 3 bases and J 4 bases; bases outside gene matches: 6. The CDR3 runs to 15 residues. Here the CDR3 DNA reads TGTGCCAGTAGTATCATCTGGGAGGGGTACAATGAGCAGTTCTTC. This gives the protein CASSIIWEGYNEQFF.

This clonotype has a handful of counts. The rearrangement uses TRBV5-4 and TRBJ2-7; TRBD1 matches 8 bases. Germline CDR1 SGHNT, CDR2 YYREEE (reference sequence). The CDR3 covers 17 residues. V gave up 4 bases and J gave up 6 bases; unmatched junction bases: 18. CDR3 bases: TGTGCCAGCAGCCACGGGCCCCGGACAGGGTTTTGGGGCGAGCAGTACGTC. Translating gives CASSHGPRTGFWGEQYV.